Sequencing of this TCR beta chain was carried out in a study of regulatory dendritic cells for organ transplantation. Turning to the study itself: Regulatory dendritic cells were monocyte-derived, receiving vitamin D3 on days 0 and 4 and IL-10 on day 4.

Sorted subsets were CFSE-labeled and cultured approximately 5 days with allogeneic dendritic cells. CD4+ or CD8+ T cells were sorted as naive CD45RA+ or memory CD45RO+. Turning to this clone: The antigen is undetermined.

V shed 4 bases, J shed 9 bases, and the junction held 8 bases outside the gene matches. Per germline, CDR1 SGHTS and CDR2 YDEGEE. There are 16 residues in the CDR3. Study-level points and caveats: Memory CD8+ clonal expansion seemed more limited with regulatory than mature dendritic cells. Memory CD8+ T cells were the most oligoclonal; naive cells were highly diverse.

TCRdb's copy holds only in-frame clones and misses some; the assay was immunoSEQ multiplex PCR. Altogether some 10,000 clones are present, 60% to 85% being singletons, with the ten largest covering over 2%. The sample consisted of memory CD4+ T cells from blood cultured with regulatory dendritic cells. This sample's subset: CD45RO+ memory T cells. This clonotype originated in a human donor in good health. J is TRBJ2-1 and V is TRBV5-8, with TRBD2 matching 15 bases. CDR3 in amino acids: CASSQPGLAGGPEQFF. The CDR3 DNA is TGTGCCAGCAGCCAACCTGGACTAGCGGGGGGGCCTGAGCAGTTCTTC.